The 31 T cell receptor beta chains below come from one sample, sequenced in a study of blood T cell repertoires in COVID-19. Profiled with immunoSEQ multiplex PCR; TCRdb holds only in-frame clones, not every one. The sample includes 200,000 to 250,000 clones, under 90% of them seen just once. Sample: peripheral blood. Every receptor here comes from a woman aged 80 or over with COVID-19, enrolled during active disease.

The count of this clone is one. The chain couples TRBV7-9 to TRBJ1-2; perhaps TRBD1 as D (5 bases). Germline lookup yields CDR1 SEHNR and CDR2 FQNEAQ (reference sequence). V gave up 1 base and J gave up 6 bases, with 12 bases separating them. This CDR3 has 14 amino acids. This CDR3 reads CASSLVAGRDGYTF. CDR3 bases: TGTGCCAGCAGCTTAGTGGCAGGGAGGGATGGCTACACCTTC. The variable domain in full, completed from reference TRBV7-9 and TRBJ1-2, reads DTGVSQNPRHKITKRGQNVTFRCDPISEHNRLYWYRQTLGQGPEFLTYFQNEAQLEKSRLLSDRFSAERPKGSFSTLEIQRTEQGDSAMYLCASSLVAGRDGYTFGSGTRLTVV.

The V call is TRBV3-1 (or the pseudogene TRBV3-2), the J call TRBJ1-3; 11 bases are a match to TRBD1. The CDR3 consists of 19 residues. Germline trimming cut 4 bases from V and 2 bases from J; bases unmatched to any gene: 13. The germline V gene has CDR1 LGHDT and CDR2 YNNKEL (reference sequence). The CDR3 DNA reads as TGTGCCAGCAGCCCACCGGGACAGGGGGTGAGCTTGGCTGGAAACACCATATATTTT. Protein: CASSPPGQGVSLAGNTIYF.

V and J are TRBV19 and TRBJ2-3; TRBD2 might be the D (5 bases). This CDR3 is built from 14 residues. Germline-derived CDR1 and CDR2 are LNHDA and SQIVND (reference sequence). Trimming stripped 0 bases from V and 4 bases from J, with 8 bases between. This chain's CDR3 is CASSIDLAADTQYF. Here the CDR3 DNA reads TGTGCCAGTAGTATAGACCTAGCCGCAGATACGCAGTATTTT.

V is TRBV5-8 and J is TRBJ1-2; possible D gene TRBD1, 6 bases. The CDR3 consists of 14 residues. CDR1 and CDR2 (germline): SGHTS, YDEGEE. Trimming pared 4 bases from V and 7 bases from J, leaving 17 bases between. The CDR3 protein is CASSIHQGYLGYTF. DNA of the CDR3: TGTGCCAGCAGCATACATCAGGGGTATCTTGGCTACACCTTC. Full variable domain (remainder filled in from reference TRBV5-8 and TRBJ1-2): EAGVTQSPTHLIKTRGQQATLRCSPISGHTSVYWYQQALGLGLQFLLWYDEGEERNRGNFPPRFSGRQFPNYSSELNVNALELEDSALYLCASSIHQGYLGYTFGSGTRLTVV.

The gene calls are TRBV15 and TRBJ2-2; 11 nucleotides match TRBD2. The CDR3 totals 20 residues. V gave up 0 bases and J gave up 7 bases; unmatched junction bases: 16. Germline V lookup: CDR1 LNHNV, CDR2 YYDKDF (reference sequence). The CDR3 nucleotides are TGTGCCACCAGCAGAGATTGGGGTTTTGGTAGCGGGAGGGCCGGCGGGGAGCTGTTTTTT. It encodes CATSRDWGFGSGRAGGELFF.

V is TRBV5-1 and J is TRBJ1-1, with a tentative D call TRBD1 (5 bases). Germline V gene lookup returns CDR1 SGHRS and CDR2 YFSETQ. The CDR3 loop spans 13 amino acids. The ends were cut back, 3 bases at V and 5 bases at J, with 11 bases in the middle. CDR3 sequence: CASSSRDNTEAFF. CDR3 nucleotide sequence: TGCGCCAGCAGCTCCAGGGATAATACTGAAGCTTTCTTT.

The chain is built from TRBV19 and TRBJ1-1; D is perhaps TRBD1 (6 bases). Trimming left V 7 bases short and J 3 bases short, with 21 bases between. From germline, CDR1 is LNHDA and CDR2 SQIVND (reference sequence). The CDR3 spans 16 residues. In nucleotides, the CDR3 is TGTGCCAGTACCCAATGGGGGGGCAGTAGGGACACTGAAGCTTTCTTT. Residues: CASTQWGGSRDTEAFF.

J is TRBJ1-1 and V is TRBV28; a possible D gene is TRBD1 (6 bases). Germline V lookup: CDR1 MDHEN, CDR2 SYDVKM. There are 15 residues in the CDR3. V lost 6 bases and J lost 0, with 14 bases in between. The CDR3 DNA is TGTGCCAGCAGCCTAAGGGGGGGGATGAACACTGAAGCTTTCTTT. Translation gives CASSLRGGMNTEAFF.

The V call is TRBV5-1, the J call TRBJ1-4; D is uncertain. CDR3 length: 13 residues. V was shortened by 10 bases and J by 7 bases, with 17 bases between the two germline ends. CDR1 SGHRS and CDR2 YFSETQ come from the germline V gene. The CDR3 reads CAGYRLESEKLFF. The CDR3 nucleotides read TGCGCCGGCTACCGGCTGGAGAGTGAAAAACTGTTTTTT.

The chain carries TRBV5-1 and TRBJ1-6; D might be TRBD1 (5 bases). V was shortened by 0 bases and J by 10 bases, with 11 bases between the two germline ends. Germline-derived CDR1 and CDR2 are SGHRS and YFSETQ. The CDR3 is made up of 14 amino acids. This CDR3 reads CASSLGGVGSPLHF. The CDR3, as DNA: TGCGCCAGCAGCTTGGGGGGGGTGGGATCACCCCTCCACTTT.

The V call is TRBV5-4, the J call TRBJ2-7; 7 bases line up with TRBD2. Trimming removed 4 bases from V and 2 bases from J; junction bases left unmatched: 9. CDR3 length: 15 amino acids. The germline CDR1 and CDR2 sequences are SGHNT and YYREEE (reference sequence). This CDR3 reads CASSNPSGGAYEQYF. The CDR3 DNA sequence: TGTGCCAGCAGCAACCCTAGCGGAGGGGCCTACGAGCAGTACTTC.

The sample holds one count of this clone. V usage is TRBV28 and J usage is TRBJ2-7; a weak D match, TRBD2 (6 bases). Trimming pared 2 bases from V and 4 bases from J, leaving 9 bases between. From germline, CDR1 is MDHEN and CDR2 SYDVKM. The CDR3 length is 13 residues. CDR3 residues: CASSLPSEYEQYF. The DNA for the CDR3 is TGTGCCAGCAGTTTACCTAGCGAGTACGAGCAGTACTTC. Complete variable domain (other parts from reference TRBV28 and TRBJ2-7): DVKVTQSSRYLVKRTGEKVFLECVQDMDHENMFWYRQDPGLGLRLIYFSYDVKMKEKGDIPEGYSVSREKKERFSLILESASTNQTSMYLCASSLPSEYEQYFGPGTRLTVT.

This clone has more than one count but fewer than ten. This rearrangement joins TRBV19 to TRBJ2-7; a weak D match, TRBD2 (6 bases). Per germline, CDR1 LNHDA and CDR2 SQIVND (reference sequence). V shed 3 bases and J shed 2 bases, with 14 bases lying between them. This CDR3 is 15 amino acids long. The CDR3, as DNA: TGTGCCAGTAGTATCGGGAGTACGGTAGCCTACGAGCAGTACTTC. Amino acid sequence: CASSIGSTVAYEQYF.

The rearrangement links TRBV9 to TRBJ2-1, with 8 bases that match TRBD1. J lost 8 bases, V lost 4 bases, and 11 bases had no gene match. The CDR3 totals 15 residues. Germline values: CDR1 SGDLS, CDR2 YYNGEE. CDR3 bases: TGTGCCAGCAGCCTAGGACAGGGAAGGTCATATGAGCAGTTCTTC. This encodes CASSLGQGRSYEQFF.

The chain carries TRBV14 and TRBJ2-7; 7 positions agree with TRBD2. CDR1 and CDR2 (germline): SGHDN, FVKESK. The CDR3 is 15 amino acids. V shed 2 bases and J 4 bases; nucleotides not matched to a gene: 8. CDR3 protein: CASSQMGGFNYEQYF. The CDR3 DNA sequence: TGTGCCAGCAGCCAAATGGGAGGGTTTAATTACGAGCAGTACTTC.

The gene calls are TRBV9 and TRBJ1-3; D uncertain. Looked up from germline, CDR1 is SGDLS and CDR2 is YYNGEE. This CDR3 is 15 amino acids long. V was pared by 0 bases and J by 2 bases, with 9 bases between. DNA of the CDR3: TGTGCCAGCAGCGTAGTAGGAGATGCTGGAAACACCATATATTTT. Amino acid sequence: CASSVVGDAGNTIYF.

This chain joins TRBV5-4 and TRBJ2-7; D is possibly TRBD2 (6 bases). This CDR3 is built from 13 residues. CDR1 and CDR2 (germline): SGHNT, YYREEE (reference sequence). Trimming removed 0 bases from V and 3 bases from J, with 7 bases in between. The CDR3 spells CASSLVGGYEQYF. For the CDR3, the DNA is TGTGCCAGCAGCTTGGTCGGGGGCTACGAGCAGTACTTC.

In this sample, this clone turned up a few times. The chain employs TRBV19 and TRBJ1-2, with no clear D. The V and J ends lost 3 bases and 8 bases respectively, with 10 bases between them. Germline CDR1 and CDR2: LNHDA and SQIVND (reference sequence). The CDR3 is 12 amino acids. The CDR3 is CASSMRVGGYTF. DNA of the CDR3: TGTGCCAGTAGTATGAGGGTAGGCGGCTACACCTTC.

The V gene is TRBV5-6, the J gene TRBJ2-1; 9 bases match TRBD2. This CDR3 has 18 residues. Trimming at V came to 0 bases and at J to 0 bases, leaving 7 bases not matched to a gene. In germline, CDR1 is SGHDT, CDR2 YYEEEE. The CDR3 here is CASSLASGKISSYNEQFF. CDR3 coding DNA: TGTGCCAGCAGCTTGGCTAGCGGGAAAATCAGCTCCTACAATGAGCAGTTCTTC.

CDR3 protein: CASSPGQGQGNNQPQHF. The CDR3 DNA is TGTGCCAGCTCACCCGGGCAGGGACAGGGAAACAATCAGCCCCAGCATTTT. The J gene is TRBJ1-5, the V gene TRBV18; 9 nucleotides agree with TRBD1. The CDR3 totals 17 residues. V was clipped by 3 bases and J by 3 bases; unmatched bases: 9. CDR1 is KGHSH and CDR2 is LQKENI in the germline V gene.

This clone was observed a handful of times. This chain's CDR3 is CASNGRGRGNTIYF. CDR3 DNA: TGTGCCAGTAACGGGAGAGGGCGAGGAAACACCATATATTTT. The gene calls are TRBV19 and TRBJ1-3; no firm D call. CDR3 length equals 14 residues. Trimming removed 7 bases at V and 4 bases at J, with 14 bases between. The V gene's germline CDR1 is LNHDA and CDR2 SQIVND (reference sequence).

This clone was counted a single time. This chain connects TRBV25-1 to TRBJ2-2, with TRBD1 as a possible D gene (5 bases). This CDR3 is 15 amino acids long. CDR1 is MGHDK, CDR2 SYGVNS, per germline. The V end lost 6 bases, the J end lost 2 bases, and 13 bases lay between the germline ends. The CDR3 protein is CASSQTAINTGELFF. For the CDR3, the DNA is TGTGCCAGCAGCCAGACAGCCATAAACACCGGGGAGCTGTTTTTT. The whole variable domain, filled in from reference TRBV25-1 and TRBJ2-2, reads EADIYQTPRYLVIGTGKKITLECSQTMGHDKMYWYQQDPGMELHLIHYSYGVNSTEKGDLSSESTVSRIRTEHFPLTLESARPSHTSQYLCASSQTAINTGELFFGEGSRLTVL.

The genes are TRBV6-2 or TRBV6-3 and TRBJ2-2; D is undetermined. V lost 2 bases and J lost 2, with 6 bases in between. CDR3 length: 14 residues. Germline V gives CDR1 MNHEY, CDR2 SVGEGT. The CDR3: CASSYPRNTGELFF. In DNA form, the CDR3 reads TGTGCCAGCAGTTACCCCAGAAACACCGGGGAGCTGTTTTTT.

The J gene is TRBJ2-7, the V gene TRBV7-9, with 8 positions matching TRBD1. In germline, CDR1 is SEHNR, CDR2 FQNEAQ (reference sequence). V was pared by 5 bases and J by 3 bases, with 12 bases of the junction left unmatched. The CDR3 loop spans 16 amino acids. Written as DNA, the CDR3 is TGTGCCAGCAGCCAGACCTTTGGACAGGGCTACTACGAGCAGTACTTC. As protein: CASSQTFGQGYYEQYF.

The J gene is TRBJ2-5, the V gene TRBV2; D remains unclear. This CDR3 is 12 amino acids long. Germline-derived CDR1 and CDR2 are SNHLY and FYNNEI. Between the trimmed V and J ends, which lost 5 bases and 5 bases, there was a span of 9 bases. This CDR3 reads CASSWAQETQYF. The DNA of the CDR3 is TGTGCCAGCAGTTGGGCCCAGGAGACCCAGTACTTC.

V and J are TRBV6-5 and TRBJ1-6; D uncertain. V shed 7 bases and J shed 2 bases, with 12 bases lying between them. Germline V gene sequence: CDR1 MNHEY, CDR2 SVGAGI. The length of the CDR3 is 15 residues. In DNA, the CDR3 is TGTGCCAGCACCGCAAGACACCCCTATAATTCACCCCTCCACTTT. Protein product: CASTARHPYNSPLHF.

The V call is TRBV5-4, the J call TRBJ1-2, with D possibly TRBD1 on 6 matching bases. The CDR3 is 14 amino acids. V dropped 3 bases and J dropped 10 bases, with 19 bases sitting between them. Germline V gene sequence: CDR1 SGHNT, CDR2 YYREEE (reference sequence). The CDR3 nucleotides are TGTGCCAGCAGCTACTGGGGGGGGCGACGGCCCTACACCTTC. Translated, it gives CASSYWGGRRPYTF.

This clone was seen a few times. In DNA, the CDR3 is TGTGCCAGCAGCCAAGAGTTAGCAAGCACAGATACGCAGTATTTT. Translated, it gives CASSQELASTDTQYF. The V gene is TRBV4-2, the J gene TRBJ2-3; unclear D gene. V shed 0 bases and J shed 0 bases, with 7 bases lying between them. The CDR3 consists of 15 residues. Germline loops: CDR1 LGHNA, CDR2 YNFKEQ.

This clone was found a few times. This chain links TRBV19 with TRBJ1-2, with D hard to call. V gave up 4 bases and J gave up 4 bases, with 19 bases separating them. CDR3 length: 16 residues. Germline V lookup: CDR1 LNHDA, CDR2 SQIVND (reference sequence). The CDR3 DNA sequence: TGTGCCAGTAGTACCCGCTTCCCCACCGCGGGCTATGGCTACACCTTC. Translated, it gives CASSTRFPTAGYGYTF. The entire variable domain, with the rest obtained from reference TRBV19 and TRBJ1-2, is as follows: DGGITQSPKYLFRKEGQNVTLSCEQNLNHDAMYWYRQDPGQGLRLIYYSQIVNDFQKGDIAEGYSVSREKKESFPLTVTSAQKNPTAFYLCASSTRFPTAGYGYTFGSGTRLTVV.

The J gene is TRBJ1-6, the V gene TRBV12-3 or TRBV12-4, with a tentative D call TRBD1 (5 bases). V was shortened by 6 bases and J by 6 bases, with 9 bases between the two germline ends. The CDR3 runs 13 residues. Written as DNA, the CDR3 is TGTGCCAGCAGGGCGACAGCTAATTCACCCCTCCACTTT. It encodes CASRATANSPLHF.

In this sample, this clone turned up once. Written as DNA, the CDR3 is TGTGCCAGTAGTATCCAGGGGTCGTACAATCAGCCCCAGCATTTT. Protein sequence: CASSIQGSYNQPQHF. This rearrangement joins TRBV19 to TRBJ1-5, with D tentatively TRBD1 (6 bases). The CDR3 consists of 15 residues. V gave up 3 bases and J gave up 3 bases, with 12 bases separating them. Looked up from germline, CDR1 is LNHDA and CDR2 is SQIVND (reference sequence).